These 6 T cell receptor beta chains came from one sample sequenced in a study of T cell changes during pregnancy in multiple sclerosis. Some clones are missing from TCRdb's copy, which holds only in-frame ones; the method was immunoSEQ multiplex PCR. The top ten clones hold roughly 1.6% of a sample with some 64,000 clones, about 90% of them seen once. Here the sequenced sample was peripheral blood, taken after pregnancy. Source of these receptors: a female donor with multiple sclerosis, enrolled in a pregnancy study.

The CDR3 here is CASSSIFYGYTF. The CDR3 DNA sequence: TGTGCCAGCAGTAGTATCTTCTACGGCTACACCTTC. The V gene is TRBV25-1, the J gene TRBJ1-2, with unresolved D. Germline V gene data show CDR1 as MGHDK and CDR2 as SYGVNS. This CDR3 is 12 amino acids long. V was trimmed by 5 bases and J by 8 bases, leaving 12 bases between them.

In this sample, this clone turned up many times. The chain is built from TRBV4-1 and TRBJ1-2; weak D call: TRBD1 (5 bases). V lost 0 bases and J lost 3, with 5 bases in between. This CDR3 contains 13 residues. From germline, CDR1 is MGHRA and CDR2 YSYEKL. CDR3 loop: CASSQDRDYGYTF. The CDR3 DNA reads as TGCGCCAGCAGCCAAGACAGGGACTATGGCTACACCTTC.

The chain employs TRBV2 and TRBJ1-4; 7 nucleotides align to TRBD1. With 3 bases clipped from V and 0 bases from J, the junction kept 7 bases outside the gene matches. The CDR3 length is 17 residues. In germline, CDR1 is SNHLY, CDR2 FYNNEI. In nucleotides, the CDR3 is TGTGCCAGCAGTGACCGGGGACAGCCTACAACTAATGAAAAACTGTTTTTT. This codes for CASSDRGQPTTNEKLFF.

The rearrangement links TRBV4-1 to TRBJ2-2; 7 bases map to TRBD2. The germline V gene encodes CDR1 MGHRA and CDR2 YSYEKL. Unmatched junction bases numbered 15, after V lost 1 base and J lost 4 bases. The CDR3 has 19 residues. CDR3 nucleotides: TGCGCCAGCAGCCAAGCAAGTATAGAGGGAGCGGGACGCACCGGGGAGCTGTTTTTT. Its protein is CASSQASIEGAGRTGELFF.

The V and J genes are TRBV7-3 and TRBJ2-3, with TRBD2 identical over 8 bases. The ends lost 5 bases at V and 2 bases at J; junction bases unmatched: 9. The germline V gene has CDR1 SGHTA and CDR2 FQGTGA. This CDR3 comprises 16 residues. The CDR3 sequence is CASSPRGGGATDTQYF. DNA of the CDR3: TGTGCCAGCAGCCCCCGGGGGGGAGGGGCCACAGATACGCAGTATTTT.

This clone was observed a few times. J is TRBJ1-4 and V is TRBV5-1; 7 bases align to TRBD1. The CDR3 extends over 12 amino acids. The V segment lost 5 bases and the J segment 8 bases; nucleotides outside the gene matches: 3. The germline V gene encodes CDR1 SGHRS and CDR2 YFSETQ. The CDR3 region has the DNA TGCGCCAGCAGTTACAGGGGAGAAAAACTGTTTTTT. Its translation is CASSYRGEKLFF.